Following are 9 T cell receptor beta chains from one sample sequenced in a study of cytomegalovirus exposure and HLA in healthy donors (dated by TCRdb to 2016 to 2017). The library came from the immunoSEQ multiplex PCR assay. For the multiplex PCR, a mixture combining 60 forward primers for TCR Vbeta segments and 13 reverse primers for TCR Jbeta segments was used. TCRdb holds this immuneACCESS table with in-frame rearrangements only. Some clones are missing; in checked studies, unresolved V genes explain under half, and the rest has no known cause. The sample records around 64,000 clones, roughly 72% of which are singletons. 22% of the sample rests with the top ten. Sequencing was performed on PBMCs. These receptors came from a woman aged 25 to 39 in good health and CMV-seropositive.

This sequence joins TRBV11-2 and TRBJ2-5; weak D call: TRBD2 (5 bases). V lost 5 bases, J lost 6 bases, and 22 bases lay in between. Looked up from germline, CDR1 is SGHAT and CDR2 is FQNNGV. The CDR3 has 16 residues. CDR3 in amino acids: CASSNTGGGLRQTQYF. The CDR3 bases are TGTGCCAGCAGCAATACCGGAGGAGGCCTAAGACAGACCCAGTACTTC.

This clone was picked up many times. A far larger clone is a single base away, which makes a read error likely. The chain uses TRBV5-6 and TRBJ1-1, with 8 positions matching TRBD1. Germline loops: CDR1 SGHDT, CDR2 YYEEEE. The CDR3 is made up of 16 amino acids. J gave up 2 bases and V 2 bases, and 8 bases lay outside the gene matches. The CDR3 here is CASSLIGTGGNTEAFF. In nucleotides, the CDR3 is TGTGCCAGCAGCTTAATTGGGACAGGAGGAAACACTGAAGCTTTCTTT. Looking up the rest from reference TRBV5-6 and TRBJ1-1 gives the full variable domain: DAGVTQSPTHLIKTRGQQVTLRCSPKSGHDTVSWYQQALGQGPQFIFQYYEEEERQRGNFPDRFSGHQFPNYSSELNVNALLLGDSALYLCASSLIGTGGNTEAFFGQGTRLTVV.

The chain links TRBV6-5 to TRBJ1-4; possible D gene TRBD1, 5 bases. From germline, CDR1 is MNHEY and CDR2 SVGAGI. CDR3 length equals 15 residues. V was shortened by 5 bases and J by 0 bases, with 10 bases between the two germline ends. CDR3 in DNA: TGTGCCAGCAGTCAACTCAGGGCAACTAATGAAAAACTGTTTTTT. Translating it yields CASSQLRATNEKLFF.

The V call is TRBV30, the J call TRBJ1-2, with D maybe TRBD1 (5 bases). Germline V lookup: CDR1 GTSNPN, CDR2 SVGIG (reference sequence). This CDR3 has 14 amino acids. V dropped 3 bases and J dropped 2 bases, with 13 bases sitting between them. The CDR3 coding sequence is TGTGCCTGGAGCCGGACATCGTCCAACTATGGCTACACCTTC. This codes for CAWSRTSSNYGYTF.

The chain joins TRBV6-5 to TRBJ2-7; the D gene is possibly TRBD2 (5 bases). This CDR3 is 15 amino acids long. Germline loops: CDR1 MNHEY, CDR2 SVGAGI. Trimming left V 6 bases short and J 1 base short, with 16 bases between. CDR3 sequence: CASRAIGLSSYEQYF. The CDR3 DNA follows: TGTGCCAGCAGGGCTATCGGACTCTCGTCCTACGAGCAGTACTTC.

The chain couples TRBV5-6 to TRBJ1-2; 9 nucleotides line up with TRBD1. CDR1 SGHDT and CDR2 YYEEEE come from the germline V gene. This CDR3 region has 13 residues. J gave up 7 bases and V 4 bases, and 5 bases lay outside the gene matches. For the CDR3, the DNA is TGTGCCAGCAGCGCACAGGGGGCCGGTGGCTACACCTTC. Protein product: CASSAQGAGGYTF. The whole variable domain, filled in from reference TRBV5-6 and TRBJ1-2, reads DAGVTQSPTHLIKTRGQQVTLRCSPKSGHDTVSWYQQALGQGPQFIFQYYEEEERQRGNFPDRFSGHQFPNYSSELNVNALLLGDSALYLCASSAQGAGGYTFGSGTRLTVV.

This chain uses TRBV29-1 with TRBJ2-7, with 7 bases aligning to TRBD2. This CDR3 is 17 amino acids long. The ends lost 5 bases at V and 5 bases at J; junction bases unmatched: 21. The germline V gene has CDR1 SQVTM and CDR2 ANQGSEA. CDR3 bases: TGCAGCGTTAAGGGGAGGGGTAGGACTACGGGGGTCGACGAGCAGTACTTC. The encoded protein is CSVKGRGRTTGVDEQYF.

This chain connects TRBV6-9 to TRBJ1-5; D is undetermined. Germline CDR1 and CDR2: MNHGY and SVAAGI. V gave up 0 bases and J gave up 3 bases, with 15 bases separating them. CDR3 length equals 17 residues. CDR3 in amino acids: CASSYSLRGAFNQPQHF. In DNA form, the CDR3 reads TGTGCCAGCAGTTATTCGTTGAGAGGCGCCTTCAATCAGCCCCAGCATTTT.

The rearrangement joins TRBV27 to TRBJ2-5; no reliable D call. The DNA matches TRBJ2-7 better at its end, which makes the J call doubtful. Germline V gene sequence: CDR1 MNHEY, CDR2 SMNVEV (reference sequence). The CDR3 has 13 residues. The CDR3 protein is CASSLIGADEQYF. CDR3 in DNA: TGTGCCAGCAGTTTAATTGGAGCCGACGAGCAGTACTTC.